One and the same sample provided the 16 T cell receptor beta chains below, sequenced in a study of T cell responses to AZD1222 COVID-19 vaccine. The data were produced by immunoSEQ multiplex PCR, yet TCRdb's version contains in-frame clones alone and is incomplete. The sample holds tens of thousands of clones; approximately 90% are singletons and the top ten take around 1.1%. The sequences come from peripheral blood, collected 28 days after the second AZD1222 dose. The receptors were sampled from an adult who received the AZD1222 COVID-19 vaccine.

The chain has TRBV7-3 and TRBJ1-6; tentatively, D is TRBD1 (6 bases). CDR1 is SGHTA and CDR2 is FQGTGA in the germline V gene. V was pared by 6 bases and J by 5 bases, with 14 bases between. There are 15 residues in the CDR3. As DNA, the CDR3 is TGTGCCAGCAGTCATGATGGGACACATAATTCACCCCTCCACTTT. Protein: CASSHDGTHNSPLHF.

The rearrangement uses TRBV29-1 and TRBJ2-1, with 7 bases identical to TRBD2. The CDR3 totals 13 residues. CDR1 and CDR2 (germline): SQVTM, ANQGSEA. V trimming: 4 bases; J trimming: 1 base; junction bases outside the gene matches: 1. The chain's CDR3 is CSVAGGSYNEQFF. Here the CDR3 DNA reads TGCAGCGTTGCCGGGGGGTCCTACAATGAGCAGTTCTTC.

This clone was observed a few times. The chain combines TRBV7-9 with TRBJ2-1; 9 nucleotides agree with TRBD2. This CDR3 has 14 residues. CDR1 is SEHNR, CDR2 FQNEAQ, per germline (reference sequence). V lost 6 bases, J lost 6 bases, and 6 bases stayed unmatched. The CDR3 loop reads CASRRTSDSNEQFF. CDR3 nucleotide sequence: TGTGCCAGCAGAAGGACTAGCGATAGCAATGAGCAGTTCTTC. The entire variable domain, with the rest obtained from reference TRBV7-9 and TRBJ2-1, is as follows: DTGVSQNPRHKITKRGQNVTFRCDPISEHNRLYWYRQTLGQGPEFLTYFQNEAQLEKSRLLSDRFSAERPKGSFSTLEIQRTEQGDSAMYLCASRRTSDSNEQFFGPGTRLTVL.

This clone turned up a few times. J is TRBJ1-5 and V is TRBV3-1 (or the pseudogene TRBV3-2), with D possibly matching TRBD1 (6 bases). Germline CDR1 reads LGHDT; CDR2 reads YNNKEL (reference sequence). The CDR3 length is 16 residues. Trimming took off 1 base at V and 5 bases at J, with 15 bases between the two ends. The CDR3 here is CASSQGPRGFDQPQHF. CDR3 coding DNA: TGTGCCAGCAGCCAAGGCCCGAGGGGGTTCGATCAGCCCCAGCATTTT.

The chain has TRBV28 and TRBJ1-1, with D possibly matching TRBD1 (5 bases). The germline V and J ends were trimmed by 9 bases and 0 bases, with 14 bases remaining between them. This CDR3 spans 14 amino acids. Germline CDR1 reads MDHEN; CDR2 reads SYDVKM. As DNA, the CDR3 is TGTGCCAGTTCCCGAGGGACGTTGAACACTGAAGCTTTCTTT. This codes for CASSRGTLNTEAFF.

This clone was detected a few times. The V and J genes are TRBV4-1 and TRBJ1-3; D is unresolved. Germline V gene lookup returns CDR1 MGHRA and CDR2 YSYEKL. With 4 bases removed from V and 0 bases from J, the gap between germline ends came to 10 bases. CDR3 length: 15 residues. CDR3 coding DNA: TGCGCCAGCAGCCCACAGATTCTCTCTGGAAACACCATATATTTT. This sequence encodes CASSPQILSGNTIYF.

V usage is TRBV28 and J usage is TRBJ1-2, with D possibly TRBD1 on 5 matching bases. V shed 3 bases and J shed 3 bases, with 11 bases lying between them. The CDR3 length is 14 residues. Germline loops: CDR1 MDHEN, CDR2 SYDVKM. CDR3 nucleotide sequence: TGTGCCAGCAGTTTTTCGGGGGAGTACTATGGCTACACCTTC. Translating gives CASSFSGEYYGYTF.

V is TRBV19 and J is TRBJ1-5; D is undetermined. The germline V gene encodes CDR1 LNHDA and CDR2 SQIVND (reference sequence). This CDR3 region has 14 residues. Trimming shortened V by 3 bases and J by 3 bases, and 9 bases separated the two germline ends. The CDR3 is CASSIAGNNQPQHF. CDR3 nucleotides: TGTGCCAGTAGTATCGCGGGAAACAATCAGCCCCAGCATTTT.

This chain joins TRBV19 and TRBJ2-7; D call uncertain. Trimming cost V 2 bases and J 3 bases, with 11 bases left between them. In germline, CDR1 is LNHDA, CDR2 SQIVND (reference sequence). The CDR3 is 14 amino acids. The CDR3 DNA is TGTGCCAGTAGTATAAAGGGTACGGGCTACGAGCAGTACTTC. Encoded protein: CASSIKGTGYEQYF.

The rearrangement joins TRBV27 to TRBJ1-2; D is perhaps TRBD1 (5 bases). Per germline, CDR1 MNHEY and CDR2 SMNVEV (reference sequence). The length of the CDR3 is 13 residues. V lost 6 bases and J 2 bases, leaving 10 bases between the germline ends. CDR3 loop: CASRDGTNYGYTF. As DNA, the CDR3 is TGTGCCAGCAGGGACGGGACGAACTATGGCTACACCTTC.

This clone was seen a handful of times. This chain uses TRBV27 with TRBJ1-5; D may be TRBD1 (6 bases). From germline, CDR1 is MNHEY and CDR2 SMNVEV (reference sequence). Trimming cost V 5 bases and J 4 bases, with 21 bases left between them. This CDR3 spans 17 amino acids. For the CDR3, the DNA is TGTGCCAGCAGTCCGCAACTTCTACAGGGTCGTAATCAGCCCCAGCATTTT. Protein sequence: CASSPQLLQGRNQPQHF.

This rearrangement joins TRBV24-1 to TRBJ2-5; the match to TRBD2 covers 11 bases. The germline gives CDR1 KGHDR, CDR2 SFDVKD. The ends lost 5 bases at V and 1 base at J; junction bases unmatched: 5. The CDR3 contains 16 residues. Written as DNA, the CDR3 is TGTGCCACCAGTGGATCCGGGACTAGCGGCCAAGAGACCCAGTACTTC. Protein product: CATSGSGTSGQETQYF.

The chain joins TRBV5-1 to TRBJ1-5; no firm D call. Per germline, CDR1 SGHRS and CDR2 YFSETQ. With 0 bases removed from V and 2 bases from J, the gap between germline ends came to 12 bases. The CDR3 totals 16 residues. CDR3: CASSLGEEWGNQPQHF. CDR3 bases: TGCGCCAGCAGCTTGGGGGAGGAATGGGGCAATCAGCCCCAGCATTTT.

The J gene is TRBJ2-1, the V gene TRBV27, with 11 bases lining up with TRBD1. Germline-derived CDR1 and CDR2 are MNHEY and SMNVEV (reference sequence). The CDR3 has 15 residues. The trim removed 6 bases at V and 2 bases at J, leaving 3 bases unmatched. CDR3 DNA sequence: TGTGCCAGCAGCCGGGACAGGGGGACCTACAATGAGCAGTTCTTC. Its protein product is CASSRDRGTYNEQFF.

The chain links TRBV27 to TRBJ2-7; 7 bases agree with TRBD2. CDR3 length: 15 residues. Trimming at V came to 8 bases and at J to 5 bases, leaving 15 bases not matched to a gene. The germline gives CDR1 MNHEY, CDR2 SMNVEV (reference sequence). For the CDR3, the DNA is TGTGCCAGCCGCGACCGAATCGGGGGGTTTCACGAGCAGTACTTC. Amino acid sequence: CASRDRIGGFHEQYF.

The chain is built from TRBV10-3 and TRBJ2-2, with D unresolved. V lost 3 bases and J lost 1, with 6 bases in between. The CDR3 is 14 amino acids. The germline gives CDR1 ENHRY, CDR2 SYGVKD. The CDR3 bases are TGTGCCATCAGTGACACCCAGAACACCGGGGAGCTGTTTTTT. Its translation is CAISDTQNTGELFF.